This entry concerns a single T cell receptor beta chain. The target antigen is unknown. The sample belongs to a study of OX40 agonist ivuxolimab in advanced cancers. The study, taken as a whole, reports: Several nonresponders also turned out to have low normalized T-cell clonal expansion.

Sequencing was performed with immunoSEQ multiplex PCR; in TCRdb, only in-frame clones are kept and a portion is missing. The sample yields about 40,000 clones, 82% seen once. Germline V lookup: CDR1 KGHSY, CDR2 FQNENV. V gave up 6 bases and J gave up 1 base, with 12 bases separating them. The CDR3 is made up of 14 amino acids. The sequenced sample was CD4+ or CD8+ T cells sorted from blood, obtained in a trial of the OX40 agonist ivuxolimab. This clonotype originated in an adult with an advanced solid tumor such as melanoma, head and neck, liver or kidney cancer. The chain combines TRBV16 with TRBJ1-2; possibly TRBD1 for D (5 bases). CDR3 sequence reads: CASRPGLINYGYTF. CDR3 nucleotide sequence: TGTGCCAGCAGGCCGGGACTGATTAACTATGGCTACACCTTC.